The clone carrying this TCR beta chain showed up just a few times. Its cognate antigen is unknown. These data originate in a study of cytomegalovirus exposure and HLA in healthy donors. General study points: Of the V segments, some could not be distinguished, including TRBV6-2 and TRBV6-3, and were excluded.

The CDR3 runs 15 residues. V was pared by 6 bases and J by 2 bases, with 16 bases between. CDR1 is MDHEN, CDR2 SYDVKM, per germline. The study ran its PCR with 60 Vbeta and 13 Jbeta primers. The data were produced by immunoSEQ multiplex PCR, yet TCRdb's version contains in-frame clones alone and is incomplete. The table lists 100,000 to 150,000 clones, just under 80% of them singletons. The chain employs TRBV28 and TRBJ1-2; D remains ambiguous. Sequencing was done on a sample of PBMCs. This clonotype was obtained from a woman aged 18-29 years in good health and CMV-seronegative. CDR3 sequence reads: CASRKGPGENYGYTF. The CDR3 DNA follows: TGTGCCAGCAGAAAAGGCCCTGGGGAGAACTATGGCTACACCTTC.